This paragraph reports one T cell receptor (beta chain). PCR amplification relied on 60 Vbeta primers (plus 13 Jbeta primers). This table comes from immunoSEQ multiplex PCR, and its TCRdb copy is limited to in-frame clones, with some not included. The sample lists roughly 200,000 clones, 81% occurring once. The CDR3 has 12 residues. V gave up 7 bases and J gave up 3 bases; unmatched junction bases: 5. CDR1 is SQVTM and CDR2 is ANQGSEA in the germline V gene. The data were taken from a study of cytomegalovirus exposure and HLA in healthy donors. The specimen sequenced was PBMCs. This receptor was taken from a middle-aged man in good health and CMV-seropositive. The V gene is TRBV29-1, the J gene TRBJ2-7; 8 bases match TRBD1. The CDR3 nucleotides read TGCAGCGGCACCGGGACAGGCTACGAGCAGTACTTC. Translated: CSGTGTGYEQYF.